This passage covers 5 T cell receptor beta chains from one sample sequenced in a study of T cell responses to AZD1222 COVID-19 vaccine (dated by TCRdb to the early 2020s). The library was prepared using the immunoSEQ multiplex PCR assay. TCRdb holds this immuneACCESS table with in-frame rearrangements only. Some clones are missing; in checked studies, unresolved V genes explain under half, and the rest has no known cause. Across this sample there are just under 150,000 clones, with roughly 88% seen only once. The ten largest clones represent roughly 5.2% of the sample. The time point label of this sample denotes: about 28 days (+/-7) after the second vaccine dose. In the paper's terms, the treatment or condition label means: meningococcal conjugate vaccine given as trial control. The sequences come from peripheral blood, collected 28 days after the second dose of the MenACWY control vaccine. The receptors were sampled from an adult who received the MenACWY meningococcal vaccine as a control.

V gene TRBV7-3 combines with J gene TRBJ2-2; no reliable D call. CDR1 SGHTA and CDR2 FQGTGA come from the germline V gene. The CDR3 has 12 amino acids. V lost 5 bases to trimming and J lost 2 bases, with 3 bases between them. Here the CDR3 DNA reads TGTGCCAGCAGCCGCAACACCGGGGAGCTGTTTTTT. Amino acids: CASSRNTGELFF.

The chain joins TRBV5-4 to TRBJ1-2; 7 nucleotides agree with TRBD1. Germline V CDR1 and CDR2: SGHNT, YYREEE (reference sequence). The CDR3 is 13 amino acids. V shed 0 bases, J shed 8 bases, and the junction held 4 bases outside the gene matches. The CDR3: CASSLEGAGGYTF. Written as DNA, the CDR3 is TGTGCCAGCAGCTTGGAGGGGGCCGGGGGCTACACCTTC.

Of note for this clone: This sample includes further DNA sequences coding for the same CDR3. This chain uses TRBV7-3 with TRBJ2-3; TRBD2 might be the D (6 bases). The germline V and J ends were trimmed by 5 bases and 2 bases, with 14 bases remaining between them. Germline assignment: CDR1 SGHTA and CDR2 FQGTGA. The CDR3 has 15 amino acids. CDR3 residues: CASSPSGGSTDTQYF. The CDR3 coding sequence is TGTGCCAGCAGCCCGTCCGGGGGATCCACAGATACGCAGTATTTT.

The gene calls are TRBV3-1 (or the pseudogene TRBV3-2) and TRBJ1-5; 9 bases are a match to TRBD1. The length of the CDR3 is 14 residues. The trim removed 4 bases at V and 7 bases at J, leaving 5 bases unmatched. Germline V gives CDR1 LGHDT, CDR2 YNNKEL (reference sequence). Here the CDR3 DNA reads TGTGCCAGCAGCCCAGGGACAGGGAAACAGCCCCAGCATTTT. This gives the protein CASSPGTGKQPQHF.

A note on this clone: Relative to the germline gene, one junction end is altered; a read error may explain this. The V and J genes are TRBV4-3 and TRBJ1-4; D might be TRBD1 (5 bases). CDR3 size: 14 residues. The germline gives CDR1 LGHNA, CDR2 YSLEER. CDR3 residues: CPSSPRGTNEKLFF. For the CDR3, the DNA is TGCCCCAGCAGCCCACGGGGGACTAATGAAAAACTGTTTTTT.